This is a list of T cell receptor beta chains from one sample in a study of molecular identifiers for immune sequencing clone quantification. TCRdb called the PCR reads again in MiXCR, with one record for every CDR3 protein. The sample contains 490,000 or so distinct CDR3 sequences, about 25% of which appear only once. Sample: naive CD8+ T cells from blood, with Jurkat cell RNA spiked in. These TCRs come from a human donor in good health. Some libraries in this study had Jurkat cell RNA spiked in. The CDR3 runs from the conserved cysteine through the conserved F or W. D genes are given only for firm matches. Size values are once, few and many counts, or a class for expanded clones, and some rows have none.

j_call: TRBJ1-1; clone_size: few; v_call: TRBV11-2; cdr3_length: 15; d_call: NA; cdr3_aa: CASSLEVRLNAEAFF; cdr3_nt: TGTGCCAGCAGCTTAGAAGTCAGACTGAACGCTGAAGCTTTCTTT
j_call: TRBJ2-7; clone_size: NA; v_call: TRBV4-3; cdr3_length: 15; d_call: NA; cdr3_aa: CASSQDLFGRYEQYF; cdr3_nt: TGCGCCAGCAGCCAAGATTTATTCGGCCGGTACGAGCAGTACTTC
j_call: TRBJ2-2; clone_size: many; v_call: TRBV6-1; cdr3_length: 18; d_call: NA; cdr3_aa: CASKPETGTTRNTGELFF; cdr3_nt: TGTGCCAGCAAACCCGAAACAGGGACGACGAGAAACACCGGGGAGCTGTTTTTT
j_call: TRBJ2-5; clone_size: few; v_call: TRBV3-1; cdr3_length: 15; d_call: NA; cdr3_aa: CASIGGEDPGATQYF; cdr3_nt: TGTGCCAGTATAGGGGGGGAGGACCCTGGAGCGACCCAGTACTTC
j_call: TRBJ1-5; clone_size: NA; v_call: TRBV20-1; cdr3_length: 14; d_call: NA; cdr3_aa: CSARDLGITQHQHF; cdr3_nt: TGCAGTGCTAGAGATTTGGGGATCACTCAGCACCAGCATTTT
j_call: TRBJ2-7; clone_size: NA; v_call: TRBV28; cdr3_length: 15; d_call: TRBD2; cdr3_aa: CAADIGSGSSYEQYF; cdr3_nt: TGTGCCGCCGACATCGGTAGCGGGAGCTCCTACGAGCAGTACTTC
j_call: TRBJ2-7; clone_size: many; v_call: TRBV6-5; cdr3_length: 14; d_call: NA; cdr3_aa: CASSYNTRGVAQYF; cdr3_nt: TGTGCCAGCAGTTACAACACCCGGGGAGTTGCGCAGTACTTC
j_call: TRBJ2-2; clone_size: few; v_call: TRBV7-8; cdr3_length: 15; d_call: NA; cdr3_aa: CASSFEGPYTGELFF; cdr3_nt: TGTGCCAGCAGCTTCGAAGGACCCTACACCGGGGAGCTGTTTTTT
j_call: TRBJ2-1; clone_size: NA; v_call: TRBV11-2; cdr3_length: 18; d_call: TRBD2; cdr3_aa: CASSQGLAGAFTRNEQFF; cdr3_nt: TGTGCCAGCAGCCAAGGACTAGCGGGGGCCTTTACTAGGAATGAGCAGTTCTTC
j_call: TRBJ2-7; clone_size: few; v_call: TRBV7-6; cdr3_length: 14; d_call: NA; cdr3_aa: CASSLGGRVFEQYF; cdr3_nt: TGTGCCAGCAGCTTAGGCGGGCGGGTGTTCGAGCAGTACTTC
j_call: TRBJ2-3; clone_size: NA; v_call: TRBV7-9; cdr3_length: 15; d_call: NA; cdr3_aa: CASSQAGGNPDTQYF; cdr3_nt: TGTGCCAGCAGCCAGGCGGGCGGGAATCCAGATACGCAGTATTTT
j_call: TRBJ1-2; clone_size: NA; v_call: TRBV27; cdr3_length: 14; d_call: NA; cdr3_aa: CASSLTGLNCGYTF; cdr3_nt: TGTGCCAGCAGTTTAACAGGACTAAACTGTGGCTACACCTTC
j_call: TRBJ2-3; clone_size: NA; v_call: TRBV19; cdr3_length: 15; d_call: TRBD1; cdr3_aa: CASTVDRESRHTQYF; cdr3_nt: TGTGCCAGTACCGTGGACAGGGAATCCAGGCATACGCAGTATTTT
j_call: TRBJ2-3; clone_size: many; v_call: TRBV29-1; cdr3_length: 12; d_call: NA; cdr3_aa: CSVVGQGGTQYF; cdr3_nt: TGCAGCGTTGTTGGGCAGGGAGGTACGCAGTATTTT
j_call: TRBJ2-7; clone_size: many; v_call: TRBV5-1; cdr3_length: 14; d_call: NA; cdr3_aa: CASSLVAPEYEQYF; cdr3_nt: TGCGCCAGCAGCTTGGTGGCCCCGGAGTACGAGCAGTACTTC
j_call: TRBJ2-1; clone_size: NA; v_call: TRBV27; cdr3_length: 14; d_call: NA; cdr3_aa: CASSPLTQNNEQFF; cdr3_nt: TGTGCCAGCAGTCCCCTGACACAAAACAATGAGCAGTTCTTC
j_call: TRBJ2-1; clone_size: once; v_call: TRBV7-9; cdr3_length: 16; d_call: NA; cdr3_aa: CDSSINKGPLYNEQFF; cdr3_nt: TGTGACAGCAGCATAAACAAGGGTCCCTTGTACAATGAGCAATTCTTC
j_call: TRBJ2-7; clone_size: NA; v_call: TRBV19; cdr3_length: 13; d_call: NA; cdr3_aa: CASSVAAGYEQYF; cdr3_nt: TGTGCCAGTAGTGTAGCGGCCGGCTACGAGCAGTACTTC
j_call: TRBJ2-7; clone_size: many; v_call: TRBV7-9; cdr3_length: 13; d_call: NA; cdr3_aa: CASSYATAEGQYF; cdr3_nt: TGTGCCAGCAGCTATGCCACAGCGGAAGGGCAGTACTTC
j_call: TRBJ1-5; clone_size: once; v_call: TRBV27; cdr3_length: 15; d_call: TRBD1; cdr3_aa: CASSLRGHGNPPQHF; cdr3_nt: TGTGCCAGCAGTTTAAGGGGGCATGGCAATCCGCCCCAGCATTTT
j_call: TRBJ2-7; clone_size: few; v_call: TRBV27; cdr3_length: 14; d_call: NA; cdr3_aa: CASSQTVGAYEQYF; cdr3_nt: TGTGCCAGCAGTCAGACGGTTGGGGCCTACGAGCAGTACTTC
j_call: TRBJ1-5; clone_size: few; v_call: TRBV20-1; cdr3_length: 17; d_call: NA; cdr3_aa: CSAPLQGENKLYQPQHF; cdr3_nt: TGCAGTGCGCCCTTACAAGGGGAAAATAAGCTTTATCAGCCCCAGCATTTT
j_call: TRBJ2-5; clone_size: many; v_call: TRBV4-3; cdr3_length: 14; d_call: NA; cdr3_aa: CASSQDGAHETQYF; cdr3_nt: TGCGCCAGCAGCCAAGATGGGGCCCATGAGACCCAGTACTTC
j_call: TRBJ1-1; clone_size: many; v_call: TRBV28; cdr3_length: 13; d_call: NA; cdr3_aa: CASSLGGLTEAFF; cdr3_nt: TGTGCCAGCAGTTTAGGGGGGTTGACTGAAGCTTTCTTT
j_call: TRBJ2-1; clone_size: many; v_call: TRBV6-5; cdr3_length: 13; d_call: NA; cdr3_aa: CASSGGTGLEQFF; cdr3_nt: TGTGCCAGCAGTGGGGGGACGGGGCTTGAGCAGTTCTTC
j_call: TRBJ1-1; clone_size: many; v_call: TRBV29-1; cdr3_length: 13; d_call: NA; cdr3_aa: CSVPPLGHTEAFF; cdr3_nt: TGCAGCGTCCCTCCTTTGGGGCACACTGAAGCTTTCTTT
j_call: TRBJ2-5; clone_size: once; v_call: TRBV5-5; cdr3_length: 16; d_call: NA; cdr3_aa: CASCSRGRTNQETQYF; cdr3_nt: TGTGCCAGCTGCTCTAGGGGACGTACGAACCAAGAGACCCAGTACTTC
j_call: TRBJ2-5; clone_size: few; v_call: TRBV3-1; cdr3_length: 15; d_call: NA; cdr3_aa: CASSHPGAYQETQYF; cdr3_nt: TGTGCCAGCAGCCACCCTGGGGCATACCAAGAGACCCAGTACTTC
j_call: TRBJ2-2; clone_size: few; v_call: TRBV5-1; cdr3_length: 15; d_call: NA; cdr3_aa: CASSFTGDSTGELFF; cdr3_nt: TGCGCCAGCAGCTTCACGGGGGACTCCACCGGGGAGCTGTTTTTT
j_call: TRBJ2-1; clone_size: few; v_call: TRBV12-3/TRBV12-4; cdr3_length: 13; d_call: NA; cdr3_aa: CASSFAGFNEQFF; cdr3_nt: TGTGCCAGCAGTTTTGCAGGGTTCAATGAGCAGTTCTTC
j_call: TRBJ2-5; clone_size: NA; v_call: TRBV30; cdr3_length: 14; d_call: NA; cdr3_aa: CACEGRGGRETQYF; cdr3_nt: TGTGCCTGCGAGGGACGAGGGGGTAGGGAGACCCAGTACTTC
j_call: TRBJ2-7; clone_size: few; v_call: TRBV7-8; cdr3_length: 13; d_call: NA; cdr3_aa: CASSFDFYYEQYF; cdr3_nt: TGTGCCAGCAGCTTTGACTTCTACTACGAGCAGTACTTC
j_call: TRBJ2-5; clone_size: many; v_call: TRBV14; cdr3_length: 18; d_call: NA; cdr3_aa: CASSLKTPGLPQGETQYF; cdr3_nt: TGTGCCAGCAGCCTCAAGACCCCGGGACTTCCTCAGGGGGAGACCCAGTACTTC
j_call: TRBJ2-3; clone_size: many; v_call: TRBV5-6; cdr3_length: 14; d_call: TRBD1; cdr3_aa: CASSQGQSTDTQYF; cdr3_nt: TGTGCCAGCAGCCAGGGACAGAGCACAGATACGCAGTATTTT
j_call: TRBJ2-5; clone_size: few; v_call: TRBV29-1; cdr3_length: 15; d_call: TRBD1; cdr3_aa: CSVLAGTGFGVTQYF; cdr3_nt: TGCAGCGTTTTAGCCGGGACAGGGTTTGGGGTGACCCAGTACTTC
j_call: TRBJ2-3; clone_size: NA; v_call: TRBV7-6; cdr3_length: 16; d_call: NA; cdr3_aa: CASSLGTSLTTATQYF; cdr3_nt: TGTGCCAGCAGCCTAGGGACTTCACTTACCACAGCTACGCAGTATTTT
j_call: TRBJ2-7; clone_size: NA; v_call: TRBV20-1; cdr3_length: 14; d_call: NA; cdr3_aa: CSAEATRSSYEQYF; cdr3_nt: TGCAGTGCTGAGGCGACGAGAAGCTCCTACGAGCAGTACTTC
j_call: TRBJ2-7; clone_size: NA; v_call: TRBV7-2; cdr3_length: 13; d_call: NA; cdr3_aa: CASSWGQNHEQYF; cdr3_nt: TGTGCCAGCAGCTGGGGACAAAACCACGAGCAGTACTTC
j_call: TRBJ2-7; clone_size: NA; v_call: TRBV12-3/TRBV12-4; cdr3_length: 14; d_call: TRBD1; cdr3_aa: CASGLQGQRYEQYF; cdr3_nt: TGTGCCAGCGGTCTACAGGGACAGCGCTACGAGCAGTACTTC
j_call: TRBJ1-1; clone_size: few; v_call: TRBV20-1; cdr3_length: 12; d_call: NA; cdr3_aa: CSAPGLNTEAFF; cdr3_nt: TGCAGTGCTCCCGGTCTGAACACTGAAGCTTTCTTT
j_call: TRBJ2-3; clone_size: many; v_call: TRBV7-8; cdr3_length: 15; d_call: TRBD2; cdr3_aa: CASSLFLTSEDTQYF; cdr3_nt: TGTGCCAGCAGCTTATTTCTCACTAGCGAAGATACGCAGTATTTT
j_call: TRBJ2-4; clone_size: NA; v_call: TRBV7-9; cdr3_length: 19; d_call: NA; cdr3_aa: CASSPVSLRGPLAKSIQYF; cdr3_nt: TGTGCCAGCAGCCCCGTAAGCCTCCGCGGGCCGCTAGCCAAAAGCATTCAGTACTTC
j_call: TRBJ2-1; clone_size: many; v_call: TRBV5-4; cdr3_length: 11; d_call: NA; cdr3_aa: CASRFGEEQFF; cdr3_nt: TGTGCCAGCAGGTTTGGAGAGGAGCAGTTCTTC
j_call: TRBJ2-7; clone_size: NA; v_call: TRBV12-5; cdr3_length: 18; d_call: TRBD2; cdr3_aa: CASGLSSRTSGRAYEQYF; cdr3_nt: TGTGCTAGTGGTTTATCCTCCCGTACTAGCGGGAGGGCCTACGAGCAGTACTTC
j_call: TRBJ2-7; clone_size: many; v_call: TRBV9; cdr3_length: 16; d_call: NA; cdr3_aa: CASSSTEGGGGYEQYF; cdr3_nt: TGTGCCAGCAGCTCCACGGAAGGGGGAGGAGGTTACGAGCAGTACTTC
j_call: TRBJ2-3; clone_size: NA; v_call: TRBV9; cdr3_length: 14; d_call: NA; cdr3_aa: CASSVVPESDTQYF; cdr3_nt: TGTGCCAGCAGCGTAGTGCCGGAGTCAGATACGCAGTATTTT
j_call: TRBJ2-6; clone_size: NA; v_call: TRBV20-1; cdr3_length: 22; d_call: NA; cdr3_aa: CSARDLGSPLDSMFGRANVLTF; cdr3_nt: TGCAGTGCTAGAGATTTAGGGAGCCCCCTGGACTCGATGTTCGGTAGGGCCAACGTCCTGACTTTC
j_call: TRBJ2-7; clone_size: NA; v_call: TRBV10-3; cdr3_length: 15; d_call: TRBD2; cdr3_aa: CAISESEGTTYEQYF; cdr3_nt: TGTGCCATCAGTGAGTCAGAAGGGACTACCTACGAGCAGTACTTC
j_call: TRBJ2-7; clone_size: many; v_call: TRBV20-1; cdr3_length: 13; d_call: TRBD1; cdr3_aa: CSATRTGPYEQYF; cdr3_nt: TGCAGTGCTACCAGGACAGGCCCCTACGAGCAGTACTTC